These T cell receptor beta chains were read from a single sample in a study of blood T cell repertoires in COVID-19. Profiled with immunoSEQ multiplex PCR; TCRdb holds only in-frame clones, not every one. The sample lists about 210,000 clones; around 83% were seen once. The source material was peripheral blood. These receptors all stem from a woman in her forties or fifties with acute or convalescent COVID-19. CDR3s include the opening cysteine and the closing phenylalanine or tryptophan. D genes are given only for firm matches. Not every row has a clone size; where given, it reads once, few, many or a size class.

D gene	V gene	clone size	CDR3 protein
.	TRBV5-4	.	CASSPSSGALSGANVLTF
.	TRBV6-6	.	CASSTGHRGETQYF
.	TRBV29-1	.	CSVDVVGDTGELFF
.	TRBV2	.	CASSGRAGSSGNTIYF
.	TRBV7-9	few	CASSYGQMNTEAFF
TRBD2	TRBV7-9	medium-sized	CASSLMGLADYNEQFF
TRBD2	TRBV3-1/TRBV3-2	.	CASRSEAGASYEQYF
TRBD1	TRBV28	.	CASRPTGTGDWGNQPQHF
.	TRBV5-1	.	CASSSSGTSYEQYF
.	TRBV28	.	CASSYGGSSYEQYF
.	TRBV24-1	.	CATSDRAENTDTQYF
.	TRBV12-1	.	CAREGQGPGDYEQYF
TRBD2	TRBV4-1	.	CASSHEASGRGEETQYF
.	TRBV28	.	CASKERGPGGTSTDTQYF
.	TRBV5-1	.	CASSLGQTYNEQFF
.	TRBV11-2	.	CASSPGWPGNEQYF
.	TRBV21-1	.	CASSKGGRDTMLSGYTF
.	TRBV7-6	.	CASSLDVRTEAFF
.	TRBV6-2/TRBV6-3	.	CASSGGQSQNTEAFF
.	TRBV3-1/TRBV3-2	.	CASSLHGQPQHF
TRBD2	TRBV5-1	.	CASSLSVSSGTYEQYF